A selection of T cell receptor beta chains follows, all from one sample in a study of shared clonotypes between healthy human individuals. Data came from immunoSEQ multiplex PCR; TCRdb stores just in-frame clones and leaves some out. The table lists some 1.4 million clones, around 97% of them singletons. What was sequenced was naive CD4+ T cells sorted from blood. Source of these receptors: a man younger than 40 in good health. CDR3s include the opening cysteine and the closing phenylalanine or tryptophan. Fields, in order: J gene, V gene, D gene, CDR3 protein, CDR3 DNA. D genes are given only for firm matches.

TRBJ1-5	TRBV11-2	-	CASSLGDPQWDQPQHF	TGTGCCAGCAGCTTAGGGGACCCCCAGTGGGATCAGCCCCAGCATTTT
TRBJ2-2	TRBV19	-	CASSIVNTGELFF	TGTGCCAGTAGTATTGTGAACACCGGGGAGCTGTTTTTT
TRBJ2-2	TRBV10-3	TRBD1	CASTGVYTGELFF	TGTGCCAGCACAGGGGTGTACACCGGGGAGCTGTTTTTT
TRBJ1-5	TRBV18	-	CASSPGREVQPQHF	TGTGCCAGCTCACCGGGAAGAGAAGTCCAGCCCCAGCATTTT
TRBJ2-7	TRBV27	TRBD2	CASKLAGDYEQYF	TGTGCCAGCAAACTAGCGGGGGACTACGAGCAGTACTTC
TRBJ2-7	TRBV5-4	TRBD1	CASSLEPTGGYEQYF	TGTGCCAGCAGCTTGGAACCCACAGGGGGCTACGAGCAGTACTTC
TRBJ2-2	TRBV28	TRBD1	CASSLFLTRTDRPTYTGELFF	TGTGCCAGCAGTTTATTTCTAACGAGGACGGACAGGCCGACTTACACCGGGGAGCTGTTTTTT
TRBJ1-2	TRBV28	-	CASSSRYGYTF	TGTGCCAGCAGTTCCCGGTATGGCTACACCTTC
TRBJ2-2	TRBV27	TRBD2	CASRTLAGANTGELFF	TGTGCCAGCAGAACTCTAGCGGGAGCGAACACCGGGGAGCTGTTTTTT
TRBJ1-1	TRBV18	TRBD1	CASSPPRGRGTEAFF	TGTGCCAGCTCACCACCGAGGGGGCGCGGCACTGAAGCTTTCTTT
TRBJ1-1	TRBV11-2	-	CASSLAGKMNTEAFF	TGTGCCAGCAGCTTAGCTGGCAAAATGAACACTGAAGCTTTCTTT
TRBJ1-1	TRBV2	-	CASRRNMNTEAFF	TGTGCCAGCCGCAGAAACATGAACACTGAAGCTTTCTTT
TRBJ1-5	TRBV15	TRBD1	CATSRDRGGLPQHF	TGTGCCACCAGCAGAGACAGGGGGGGTTTGCCCCAGCATTTT
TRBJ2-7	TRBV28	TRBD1	CASSFSGTGFEQYF	TGTGCCAGCAGTTTTTCCGGGACAGGGTTCGAGCAGTACTTC
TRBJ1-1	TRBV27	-	CASSFRTDTSLTEAFF	TGTGCCAGCAGTTTCCGGACGGACACCTCTTTGACTGAAGCTTTCTTT
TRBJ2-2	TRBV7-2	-	CASTNGPTGTGELFF	TGTGCCAGCACCAACGGCCCGACGGGCACCGGGGAGCTGTTTTTT
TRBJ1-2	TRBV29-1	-	CSVETARYGYTF	TGCAGCGTTGAGACAGCACGTTATGGCTACACCTTC